This T cell receptor (beta chain) was captured by sequencing in a study of cytomegalovirus exposure and HLA in healthy donors. Study-wide results and caveats: Differences between HLA loci emerged in a later analysis of TCR association rates, with DRB1 most and HLA-C fewest. When a later analysis was performed, an Asian-associated ancestry cluster reportedly had fewer N-insertions than the roughly 730-donor mean. Cytomegalovirus association was listed for around 170 TCR beta chains. Through in vitro validation, a few CMV-associated chains were shown to be specific for CMV antigens.

Comments on this clone: Antigen specificity is unknown. Other DNA variants within this sample encode the same CDR3.

PCR primers comprised 60 Vbeta and 13 Jbeta primers. Clones were read by immunoSEQ multiplex PCR, and TCRdb kept only the in-frame ones, dropping some. This sample has some 100,000 clones, with about 70% found just once. This CDR3 comprises 15 residues. The germline V gene encodes CDR1 SGDLS and CDR2 YYNGEE. The V and J ends lost 0 bases and 4 bases, in that order; junction bases with no gene match: 0. This chain joins TRBV9 and TRBJ2-1; TRBD2 matches 11 bases. This receptor was taken from a female donor in good health and CMV-seropositive. The sample consisted of PBMCs. This CDR3 reads CASSVGLAGYNEQFF. The CDR3, as DNA: TGTGCCAGCAGCGTAGGACTAGCGGGGTACAATGAGCAGTTCTTC.